These 28 T cell receptor beta chains originate from one sample sequenced in a study of breast tumors, draining lymph nodes, adjacent tissues listed by TCRdb under 2016. The library came from multiplex PCR. The data were produced on an Illumina HiSeq 2000. TCRdb itself trimmed the public reads at Q25 with fastp, ran MiXCR and retained productive beta chains. Every entry covers one CDR3 protein and lists the most common genes and DNA from its rows. Recorded for this sample are fewer than 200,000 distinct CDR3 sequences; around a third of them occurred a single time. About 3.9% of the sample comes from the top ten. Lymph node samples came from the axillary draining lymph nodes of breast cancer patients. What was sequenced was axillary lymph node tissue. The source is a female donor with breast cancer. Some clones in this sample may be carry-over from other donors' samples.

The chain joins TRBV18 to TRBJ2-2, with 11 bases lining up with TRBD2. J gave up 4 bases and V 0 bases, and 1 base lay outside the gene matches. CDR3 size: 16 residues. Per germline, CDR1 KGHSH and CDR2 LQKENI. CDR3 bases: TGTGCCAGCTCACCACCAGGACTAGCGGGCACCGGGGAGCTGTTTTTT. Translation gives CASSPPGLAGTGELFF.

This clonotype has at least ten counts. V is TRBV27 and J is TRBJ1-5, with 8 bases aligning to TRBD1. Per the germline V gene, CDR1 is MNHEY and CDR2 is SMNVEV (reference sequence). V lost 5 bases and J lost 4; bases outside the gene matches: 10. CDR3 length: 16 amino acids. CDR3 coding DNA: TGTGCCAGCAGTCCTGTCCAGGGGGCGATGAATCAGCCCCAGCATTTT. It encodes CASSPVQGAMNQPQHF.

This clonotype was recorded at least ten times. The chain combines TRBV12-3 or TRBV12-4 with TRBJ1-2; D may be TRBD1 (5 bases). Trimming removed 3 bases at V and 4 bases at J, with 9 bases between. This CDR3 has 13 amino acids. CDR3 nucleotides: TGTGCCAGCAGTTTGGGGGGGATCTATGGCTACACCTTC. Protein: CASSLGGIYGYTF.

The gene calls are TRBV7-3 and TRBJ2-2; D unresolved. CDR1 and CDR2 from the germline V gene are SGHTA and FQGTGA. The V gene lost 6 bases and the J gene lost 10 bases, with 12 bases spanning the gap. The CDR3 is made up of 12 amino acids. The CDR3 DNA is TGTGCCAGCAGTATCGGGCAAACGGAGCTGTTTTTT. This gives the protein CASSIGQTELFF. The full variable domain, with the rest looked up from reference TRBV7-3 and TRBJ2-2, is GAGVSQTPSNKVTEKGKYVELRCDPISGHTALYWYRQSLGQGPEFLIYFQGTGAADDSGLPNDRFFAVRPEGSVSTLKIQRTERGDSAVYLCASSIGQTELFFGEGSRLTVL.

This clonotype was picked up a small number of times. The V and J genes are TRBV6-6 and TRBJ2-1; D may be TRBD2 (5 bases). The V end lost 4 bases, the J end lost 5 bases, and 15 bases lay between the germline ends. Germline CDR1 MNHNY, CDR2 SVGAGI (reference sequence). This CDR3 comprises 15 residues. The CDR3 spells CASSSGVGRHNEQFF. In nucleotides, the CDR3 is TGTGCCAGCAGTTCCGGGGTCGGCAGGCACAATGAGCAGTTCTTC.

On this clonotype itself: A read error is likely, as this CDR3 ends without the conserved phenylalanine or tryptophan. This chain connects TRBV19 to TRBJ2-3; D remains ambiguous. Germline lookup yields CDR1 LNHDA and CDR2 SQIVND (reference sequence). V was shortened by 5 bases and J by 0 bases, with 15 bases between the two germline ends. This CDR3 comprises 16 residues. CDR3 sequence (DNA): TGTGCCAGTAGTCCTGGTCTGCGCGTGAGCACAGATACGCAGTATTCT. Translating it yields CASSPGLRVSTDTQYS.

At least ten counts were recorded for this clonotype. As DNA, the CDR3 is TGTGCCAGCAAATCAGGGGTAGGGGGCAATCAGCCCCAGCATTTT. It encodes CASKSGVGGNQPQHF. V gene TRBV12-3 or TRBV12-4 combines with J gene TRBJ1-5; D possibly corresponds to TRBD1 (6 bases). The CDR3 is 15 amino acids. Trimming removed 7 bases at V and 2 bases at J, with 15 bases between.

This clonotype is labeled medium-sized (0.01 to 0.1%). This CDR3 is CATNDNYGYTF. The CDR3 DNA sequence: TGTGCCACCAATGACAACTATGGCTACACCTTC. The V gene is TRBV24-1, the J gene TRBJ1-2; D is ambiguous. The length of the CDR3 is 11 residues. Deletions cut 8 bases from V and 2 bases from J, with 5 bases between. Germline V lookup: CDR1 KGHDR, CDR2 SFDVKD.

With respect to this clonotype: The junction departs from germline at one end; a sequencing error may be responsible. CDR3 loop: CAGGTSTDTRYF. The CDR3 nucleotides read TGTGCCGGTGGGACCAGCACAGATACGCGGTATTTT. The gene calls are TRBV12-3 or TRBV12-4 and TRBJ2-3; D could derive from TRBD1 or TRBD2 (5 bases each). There are 12 residues in the CDR3.

This clonotype was picked up many times. The rearrangement links TRBV7-3 to TRBJ2-1; 9 bases map to TRBD2. This CDR3 region has 15 residues. Germline CDR1 and CDR2: SGHTA and FQGTGA. V shed 5 bases, J shed 4 bases, and the junction held 6 bases outside the gene matches. The CDR3 reads CASSLASGAYNEQFF. The CDR3 nucleotides are TGTGCCAGCAGCCTAGCTAGCGGGGCATACAATGAGCAGTTCTTC.

The table lists this clonotype with many counts. The CDR3, as DNA: TGTGCTAGTGGTTTGGGACTCGGTGGCTACACCTTC. Protein product: CASGLGLGGYTF. The V call is TRBV12-5, the J call TRBJ1-2; no clear D. V dropped 1 base and J dropped 7 bases, with 7 bases sitting between them. CDR1 is LGHNT, CDR2 FRNRAP, per germline. The CDR3 spans 12 residues.

The table lists this clonotype with many counts. The chain combines TRBV4-1 with TRBJ2-7; 7 bases are a match to TRBD2. This CDR3 has 17 residues. Germline-derived CDR1 and CDR2 are MGHRA and YSYEKL. Germline trimming cut 3 bases from V and 0 bases from J; bases unmatched to any gene: 11. The DNA of the CDR3 is TGCGCCAGCAGCCACCCTGAAGGGGCTAGCGGCTCCTACGAGCAGTACTTC. Its translation: CASSHPEGASGSYEQYF.

Details on this clonotype: Mismatch with germline at one junction end may stem from a read error. CDR3 region: CAISESSGSYEQYF. Written as DNA, the CDR3 is TGTGCCATCAGTGAGTCAAGCGGGAGCTACGAGCAGTACTTC. The chain has TRBV10-2 and TRBJ2-7, with 8 bases that match TRBD2. The CDR3 is 14 amino acids. Germline V lookup: CDR1 WSHSY, CDR2 SAAADI.

This clonotype was observed a few times. V usage is TRBV18 and J usage is TRBJ1-2, with D possibly matching TRBD1 (5 bases). From germline, CDR1 is KGHSH and CDR2 LQKENI. Trimming took off 0 bases at V and 7 bases at J, with 12 bases between the two ends. The CDR3 covers 14 residues. Here the CDR3 DNA reads TGTGCCAGCTCACCACCGGGGGGGGAGAGTGGCTACACCTTC. This gives the protein CASSPPGGESGYTF.

This clonotype was counted many times. The V and J genes are TRBV5-4 and TRBJ1-4, with 7 bases that match TRBD1. The ends lost 5 bases at V and 5 bases at J; junction bases unmatched: 6. Germline V CDR1 and CDR2: SGHNT, YYREEE (reference sequence). The CDR3 is 14 amino acids. The CDR3 spells CASSPDRRNEKLFF. The DNA for the CDR3 is TGTGCCAGCAGTCCGGACAGGAGAAATGAAAAACTGTTTTTT.

In this sample, this clonotype turned up many times. This rearrangement joins TRBV29-1 to TRBJ2-1; D not certain. The length of the CDR3 is 13 residues. V lost 3 bases and J 4 bases, leaving 10 bases between the germline ends. Germline loops: CDR1 SQVTM, CDR2 ANQGSEA. This CDR3 reads CSVEALEYNEQFF. CDR3 bases: TGCAGCGTTGAGGCCCTAGAATACAATGAGCAGTTCTTC.

This clonotype has ten or more counts. This chain uses TRBV19 with TRBJ2-1; D unresolved. CDR1 LNHDA and CDR2 SQIVND come from the germline V gene (reference sequence). The CDR3 runs to 12 residues. Deletions cut 3 bases from V and 7 bases from J, with 7 bases between. CDR3 in DNA: TGTGCCAGTAGTATCCTGAATAATGAGCAGTTCTTC. Its protein is CASSILNNEQFF.

About this clonotype: The CDR3 does not end in the conserved phenylalanine or tryptophan, so this is likely a read error. V and J are TRBV6-6 and TRBJ1-3; TRBD1 matches at 8 bases. This CDR3 contains 15 residues. CDR1 and CDR2 from the germline V gene are MNHNY and SVGAGI (reference sequence). The DNA of the CDR3 is TGTGCCAGCATTGGGGGACAGGCCTCTGGAGACACCATATATCTT. Translation: CASIGGQASGDTIYL.

At least ten counts were recorded for this clonotype. The chain joins TRBV9 to TRBJ2-1; 8 bases align to TRBD1. Germline V lookup: CDR1 SGDLS, CDR2 YYNGEE. V shed 4 bases, J shed 2 bases, and the junction held 8 bases outside the gene matches. The CDR3 has 16 amino acids. The CDR3 DNA reads TGTGCCAGCAGCCCCAGGACAGGGTCTACCTACAATGAGCAGTTCTTC. It translates to CASSPRTGSTYNEQFF.

This clonotype was seen at least ten times. This chain connects TRBV12-3 or TRBV12-4 to TRBJ2-7; possibly TRBD2 for D (5 bases). Trimming pared 8 bases from V and 5 bases from J, leaving 16 bases between. This CDR3 has 13 amino acids. The CDR3 is CASRITEENEQYF. As DNA, the CDR3 is TGTGCCAGCCGTATAACGGAGGAAAACGAGCAGTACTTC.

The J gene is TRBJ1-1, the V gene TRBV11-1; 8 bases agree with TRBD1. The ends lost 5 bases at V and 4 bases at J; junction bases unmatched: 18. This CDR3 is built from 18 residues. Germline values: CDR1 SGHAT, CDR2 FQDESV (reference sequence). The CDR3 DNA reads as TGTGCCAGCAGCCAGTCACCGGGACAGGTTTTTTCGAGCACTGAAGCTTTCTTT. This codes for CASSQSPGQVFSSTEAFF.

This clonotype showed up many times. This chain joins TRBV16 and TRBJ2-7; 10 nucleotides agree with TRBD2. The junction had 8 bases not matched to a gene; V was cut back by 4 bases and J by 5 bases. Per germline, CDR1 KGHSY and CDR2 FQNENV. This CDR3 comprises 15 residues. CDR3 sequence reads: CASSPLPSGSHEQYF. CDR3 coding DNA: TGTGCCAGCAGCCCCCTACCTAGCGGGAGTCACGAGCAGTACTTC.

With regard to this clonotype: A much larger clone differs by one base, so this may be a read error. The chain recombines TRBV13 with TRBJ2-7; possibly TRBD1 for D (5 bases). Per the germline V gene, CDR1 is PRHDT and CDR2 is FYEKMQ (reference sequence). The CDR3 is 12 residues long. The DNA for the CDR3 is TGTGCCGGCAGCTTAGAAGGGGTCGAGCAGTACTTC. This sequence encodes CAGSLEGVEQYF.

This clonotype came up once. The chain has TRBV10-3 and TRBJ2-1, with D perhaps matching TRBD1 or TRBD2 (6 bases each). Per the germline V gene, CDR1 is ENHRY and CDR2 is SYGVKD. The CDR3 runs to 13 residues. The ends were cut back, 8 bases at V and 7 bases at J, with 15 bases in the middle. CDR3 coding DNA: TGTGCCATCGGACAGCGGGTGCGGAATGAGCAGTTCTTC. It translates to CAIGQRVRNEQFF.

In its sample, this clonotype was seen many times. The chain links TRBV7-2 to TRBJ2-7; 13 bases are a match to TRBD2. The germline gives CDR1 SGHTA, CDR2 FQGNSA. The CDR3 contains 18 residues. V shed 1 base, J shed 1 base, and the junction held 7 bases outside the gene matches. The CDR3 nucleotides are TGTGCCAGCAGCTTAGTGGGATGGGGACTAGCGGGGTCCTACGAGCAGTACTTC. This codes for CASSLVGWGLAGSYEQYF.

Note on this clonotype: A much larger clone differs from this one at a single base, so this may be a read error. The rearrangement uses TRBV5-6 and TRBJ2-1; no firm D call. The tail of the sequence fits TRBJ2-7 better, so the J call may be wrong. The CDR3 is 15 residues long. Germline values: CDR1 SGHDT, CDR2 YYEEEE. As DNA, the CDR3 is TGTGCCAGCAGCTGGACCCCTTCTAACAACAATGAGCAGTACTTC. Amino acids: CASSWTPSNNNEQYF.

This clonotype was seen ten or more times. The rearrangement links TRBV7-9 to TRBJ2-1, with TRBD1 as a possible D gene (5 bases). Germline V CDR1 and CDR2: SEHNR, FQNEAQ (reference sequence). The CDR3 sequence is 15 residues long. Trimming took 2 bases from V and 5 from J, leaving 13 bases between them. The CDR3 nucleotides read TGTGCCAGCAGCTTAATCCAGGGTCCCCACAATGAGCAGTTCTTC. Translating gives CASSLIQGPHNEQFF.

This clonotype has only a few counts. The gene calls are TRBV11-1 and TRBJ2-6; 10 bases line up with TRBD2. CDR3 length equals 18 residues. Germline V gene data show CDR1 as SGHAT and CDR2 as FQDESV (reference sequence). With 5 bases clipped from V and 2 bases from J, the junction kept 9 bases outside the gene matches. The CDR3 DNA reads as TGTGCCAGCAGCAGAACTAGCGGGACTCTGGCTGGGGCCAACGTCCTGACTTTC. This codes for CASSRTSGTLAGANVLTF.